The sequence of this TCR beta chain was determined in a study of CD8 T cells in Susac syndrome. An input of roughly 0.5 to 1 ug of RNA was subjected to reverse transcription using random hexamers. TCRdb re-analysed the immunoSEQ multiplex PCR reads in MiXCR, keeping a single row per CDR3 protein. The sample lists around 170,000 distinct CDR3 sequences, approximately 96% occurring once. Germline CDR1 and CDR2: LGHDT and YNNKEL (reference sequence). V lost 1 base to trimming and J lost 4 bases, with 11 bases between them. The CDR3 totals 15 residues. The sequenced sample consisted of CD4+ T cells from PBMCs. The chain has TRBV3-1 and TRBJ2-1; D might be TRBD1 (5 bases). The TCR comes from a human donor with Susac syndrome. In nucleotides, the CDR3 is TGTGCCAGCAGCCAAGGACAGCCAGCTTACAATGAGCAGTTCTTC. As protein: CASSQGQPAYNEQFF.